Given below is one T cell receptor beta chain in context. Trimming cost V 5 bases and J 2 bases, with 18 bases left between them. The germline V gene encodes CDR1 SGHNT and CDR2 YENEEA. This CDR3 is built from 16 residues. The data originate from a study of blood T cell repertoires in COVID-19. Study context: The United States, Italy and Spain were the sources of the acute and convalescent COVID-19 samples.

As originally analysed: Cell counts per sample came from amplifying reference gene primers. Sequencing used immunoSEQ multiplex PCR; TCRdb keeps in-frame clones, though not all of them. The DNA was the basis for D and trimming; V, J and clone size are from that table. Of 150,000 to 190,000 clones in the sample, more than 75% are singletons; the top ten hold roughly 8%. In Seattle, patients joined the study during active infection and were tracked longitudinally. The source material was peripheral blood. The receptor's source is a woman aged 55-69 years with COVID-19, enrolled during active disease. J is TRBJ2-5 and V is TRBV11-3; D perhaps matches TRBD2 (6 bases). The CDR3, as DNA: TGTGCCAGCAGCCGCGGCTACTCGGGGGATCAAGAGACCCAGTACTTC. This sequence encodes CASSRGYSGDQETQYF. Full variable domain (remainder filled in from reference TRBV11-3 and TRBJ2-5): EAGVVQSPRYKIIEKKQPVAFWCNPISGHNTLYWYLQNLGQGPELLIRYENEEAVDDSQLPKDRFSAERLKGVDSTLKIQPAELGDSAVYLCASSRGYSGDQETQYFGPGTRLLVL.